The 29 T cell receptor beta chains below were found in one sample sequenced in a study of a mutant IDH1 vaccine in newly diagnosed glioma. Antigens of these TCRs are unknown. TCRdb keeps only in-frame clones here, not all; method: immunoSEQ multiplex PCR. This table has 60,000 or so clones, around 84% appearing once. Time point indicated: week 35, safety follow-up. Vaccination comprised doses that each held 300 ug of mutant IDH1 20-mer peptide, plus topical imiquimod. Sequenced here: PBMCs, sampled from a glioma patient whose treatment included an IDH1 peptide vaccine. The receptor source for this set is a man aged 25-45 years with glioma.

The rearrangement joins TRBV7-8 to TRBJ1-6; 7 bases map to TRBD1. This CDR3 is built from 16 residues. Germline V gene lookup returns CDR1 SGHVS and CDR2 FQNEAQ. V lost 5 bases to trimming and J lost 3 bases; unmatched junction nucleotides: 7. CDR3 sequence reads: CASSRQGSNYNSPLHF. DNA for the CDR3: TGTGCCAGCAGCCGACAGGGATCAAACTATAATTCACCCCTCCACTTT.

The genes are TRBV18 and TRBJ2-7; D unresolved. Germline loops: CDR1 KGHSH, CDR2 LQKENI. The CDR3 extends over 15 amino acids. Trimming removed 2 bases from V and 4 bases from J, with 15 bases in between. The CDR3 spells CASSPARFNSYEQYF. The CDR3 DNA follows: TGTGCCAGCTCACCAGCCCGCTTTAATTCTTACGAGCAGTACTTC. Full variable domain (missing parts from reference TRBV18 and TRBJ2-7): NAGVMQNPRHLVRRRGQEARLRCSPMKGHSHVYWYRQLPEEGLKFMVYLQKENIIDESGMPKERFSAEFPKEGPSILRIQQVVRGDSAAYFCASSPARFNSYEQYFGPGTRLTVT.

The rearrangement uses TRBV10-3 and TRBJ1-2; 7 bases line up with TRBD1. Trimming at V came to 3 bases and at J to 2 bases, leaving 3 bases not matched to a gene. Germline V gives CDR1 ENHRY, CDR2 SYGVKD. The CDR3 has 14 residues. Here the CDR3 reads CAISEFRGNYGYTF. The CDR3 nucleotides are TGTGCCATCAGTGAATTCAGGGGGAACTATGGCTACACCTTC.

The J gene is TRBJ2-1, the V gene TRBV2; the match to TRBD2 covers 12 bases. CDR1 and CDR2 from the germline V gene are SNHLY and FYNNEI. V was clipped by 4 bases and J by 5 bases; unmatched bases: 6. The CDR3 runs to 16 residues. In nucleotides, the CDR3 is TGTGCCAGCAGTGGACTAGCGGGGGTTAGTAACAATGAGCAGTTCTTC. It translates to CASSGLAGVSNNEQFF. Drawing the rest from reference TRBV2 and TRBJ2-1, the complete variable domain is EPEVTQTPSHQVTQMGQEVILRCVPISNHLYFYWYRQILGQKVEFLVSFYNNEISEKSEIFDDQFSVERPDGSNFTLKIRSTKLEDSAMYFCASSGLAGVSNNEQFFGPGTRLTVL.

Note on this clone: No conserved phenylalanine or tryptophan ends this CDR3, so it is likely a read error. The genes are TRBV4-1 and TRBJ2-2; the D is unclear. Germline CDR1 is MGHRA and CDR2 is YSYEKL. Deletions cut 1 base from V and 1 base from J, with 4 bases between. This CDR3 spans 14 amino acids. CDR3 loop: CASSQVWNTGELFS. The DNA of the CDR3 is TGCGCCAGCAGCCAAGTATGGAACACCGGGGAGCTGTTTTCT.

This clone appeared a single time. This chain links TRBV19 with TRBJ2-1; TRBD2 agrees at 14 bases. V lost 2 bases and J lost 6; bases outside the gene matches: 6. Germline CDR1 and CDR2: LNHDA and SQIVND (reference sequence). The CDR3 contains 17 residues. The CDR3 nucleotides read TGTGCCAGTAGTATACCCTCCGGGACTAGCGGGGGCAATGAGCAGTTCTTC. Translation gives CASSIPSGTSGGNEQFF.

The chain recombines TRBV28 with TRBJ2-3; no clear D gene. The CDR3 spans 13 residues. Trimming took off 3 bases at V and 1 base at J, with 5 bases between the two ends. Germline V gene lookup returns CDR1 MDHEN and CDR2 SYDVKM. This CDR3 reads CASSLAGTDTQYF. CDR3 coding DNA: TGTGCCAGCAGTTTGGCGGGCACAGATACGCAGTATTTT.

The chain has TRBV2 and TRBJ2-5, with 7 bases lining up with TRBD1. This CDR3 region has 13 residues. With V trimmed by 5 bases and J by 7 bases, 7 bases remained unmatched. Germline CDR1 reads SNHLY; CDR2 reads FYNNEI. This CDR3 is CASSMGQLVTQYF. Here the CDR3 DNA reads TGTGCCAGCAGTATGGGACAGCTAGTGACCCAGTACTTC.

The chain uses TRBV5-4 and TRBJ2-3; 9 nucleotides match TRBD1. The germline V gene has CDR1 SGHNT and CDR2 YYREEE (reference sequence). Trimming at V came to 2 bases and at J to 0 bases, leaving 4 bases not matched to a gene. This CDR3 spans 16 amino acids. The CDR3 sequence is CASSFRQGVSTDTQYF. Here the CDR3 DNA reads TGTGCCAGCAGCTTTAGACAGGGGGTGAGCACAGATACGCAGTATTTT.

CDR3: CASSPQRLAPYTDTQYF. For the CDR3, the DNA is TGTGCCAGCAGCCCCCAGAGACTAGCCCCTTACACAGATACGCAGTATTTT. The V and J genes are TRBV9 and TRBJ2-3, with 7 bases lining up with TRBD2. Losses at the gene ends were 4 bases for V and 2 bases for J; bases not matched to a gene: 13. This CDR3 is built from 17 residues. Germline V gives CDR1 SGDLS, CDR2 YYNGEE.

This clone has just a few counts. The chain links TRBV10-3 to TRBJ1-1; tentative D call: TRBD1 (6 bases). Trimming left V 2 bases short and J 3 bases short, with 16 bases between. Germline values: CDR1 ENHRY, CDR2 SYGVKD. This CDR3 region has 16 residues. The CDR3 loop is CAISEPYQGKDTEAFF. The CDR3 DNA reads as TGTGCCATCAGTGAGCCGTACCAGGGGAAGGACACTGAAGCTTTCTTT.

The chain joins TRBV29-1 to TRBJ2-4; unclear D gene. Trimming removed 4 bases from V and 7 bases from J, with 14 bases in between. This CDR3 is built from 13 residues. Germline-derived CDR1 and CDR2 are SQVTM and ANQGSEA. For the CDR3, the DNA is TGCAGCGTTGGGTCCGGCACTGGGAACATTCAGTACTTC. Protein: CSVGSGTGNIQYF.

The chain carries TRBV7-9 and TRBJ2-7; the match to TRBD1 covers 10 bases. Germline V gene data show CDR1 as SEHNR and CDR2 as FQNEAQ (reference sequence). V shed 8 bases and J 5 bases; nucleotides not matched to a gene: 3. The CDR3 extends over 12 amino acids. DNA for the CDR3: TGTGCCAGCTGCGGGACAGGGGACGAGCAGTACTTC. It codes for CASCGTGDEQYF.

This chain connects TRBV7-8 to TRBJ1-4; 8 nucleotides agree with TRBD1. Germline V gene lookup returns CDR1 SGHVS and CDR2 FQNEAQ. The CDR3 has 20 amino acids. V was pared by 5 bases and J by 0 bases, with 17 bases of the junction left unmatched. CDR3 sequence: CASSPARTGSDWATNEKLFF. CDR3 sequence (DNA): TGTGCCAGCAGCCCAGCCCGGACAGGGTCGGATTGGGCAACTAATGAAAAACTGTTTTTT.

V is TRBV14 and J is TRBJ2-1; D perhaps matches TRBD1 (5 bases). Germline V gives CDR1 SGHDN, CDR2 FVKESK. The germline V and J ends were trimmed by 1 base and 3 bases, with 13 bases remaining between them. The CDR3 is made up of 16 amino acids. In nucleotides, the CDR3 is TGTGCCAGCAGCCAAGTTTCAGGGATGCACTACAATGAGCAGTTCTTC. Its protein product is CASSQVSGMHYNEQFF.

The V call is TRBV7-9, the J call TRBJ2-7; 8 bases are shared with TRBD1. J gave up 0 bases and V 4 bases, and 14 bases lay outside the gene matches. Germline lookup yields CDR1 SEHNR and CDR2 FQNEAQ (reference sequence). This CDR3 region has 18 residues. As DNA, the CDR3 is TGTGCCAGCAGCTCCCGACAAACCCGGGACAGGAGCTCCTACGAGCAGTACTTC. This translates into CASSSRQTRDRSSYEQYF.

The V and J genes are TRBV7-2 and TRBJ1-2, with D possibly matching TRBD1 (5 bases). Trimming left V 2 bases short and J 2 bases short, with 9 bases between. Germline CDR1 is SGHTA and CDR2 is FQGNSA. The CDR3 is 14 amino acids. This CDR3 is CASSLLGVNYGYTF. CDR3 bases: TGTGCCAGCAGCTTATTAGGGGTGAACTATGGCTACACCTTC.

This sequence joins TRBV15 and TRBJ1-3, with unresolved D. From germline, CDR1 is LNHNV and CDR2 YYDKDF (reference sequence). V was clipped by 3 bases and J by 3 bases, with 15 bases between them. The CDR3 is made up of 16 amino acids. CDR3 in amino acids: CATSSGFESSGNTIYF. CDR3 coding DNA: TGTGCCACCAGCAGTGGGTTCGAGTCAAGTGGAAACACCATATATTTT.

This chain links TRBV5-5 with TRBJ1-2, with D unresolved. The CDR3 contains 12 residues. Germline lookup yields CDR1 SGHKS and CDR2 YYEKEE (reference sequence). V was clipped by 9 bases and J by 2 bases, with 11 bases between them. CDR3 DNA sequence: TGTGCCACCTCCGCAGGAAACTATGGCTACACCTTC. It specifies CATSAGNYGYTF.

The chain carries TRBV9 and TRBJ1-1; 7 bases align to TRBD1. CDR3 size: 16 residues. Unmatched junction bases numbered 10, after V lost 4 bases and J lost 1 base. Germline loops: CDR1 SGDLS, CDR2 YYNGEE. The CDR3 region is CASSMLGGLRNTEAFF. DNA of the CDR3: TGTGCCAGCAGCATGTTAGGGGGCCTGAGGAACACTGAAGCTTTCTTT. The full variable domain, its missing parts supplied by reference TRBV9 and TRBJ1-1, is DSGVTQTPKHLITATGQRVTLRCSPRSGDLSVYWYQQSLDQGLQFLIQYYNGEERAKGNILERFSAQQFPDLHSELNLSSLELGDSALYFCASSMLGGLRNTEAFFGQGTRLTVV.

This sequence joins TRBV7-9 and TRBJ1-1, with D perhaps matching TRBD1 (6 bases). The CDR3 sequence is 18 residues long. Trimming removed 5 bases at V and 1 base at J, with 23 bases between. The germline CDR1 and CDR2 sequences are SEHNR and FQNEAQ (reference sequence). The CDR3 DNA reads TGTGCCAGCAGCGTTCCCGAGTGGGACATTTATCCGAACACTGAAGCTTTCTTT. Translation: CASSVPEWDIYPNTEAFF.

This chain uses TRBV6-5 with TRBJ1-6; 7 nucleotides agree with TRBD1. V dropped 5 bases and J dropped 9; count of bases not matched to a gene: 7. Looked up from germline, CDR1 is MNHEY and CDR2 is SVGAGI. This CDR3 is built from 14 residues. The CDR3 nucleotides are TGTGCCAGCAGTAAATCCAGGGGGAGTTCACCCCTCCACTTT. Protein sequence: CASSKSRGSSPLHF.

J is TRBJ2-5 and V is TRBV10-1, with D possibly matching TRBD1 (5 bases). This CDR3 region has 14 residues. Trimming shortened V by 2 bases and J by 4 bases, and 11 bases separated the two germline ends. CDR1 is WNHNN and CDR2 is SYGVQD in the germline V gene (reference sequence). The CDR3 region has the DNA TGCGCCAGCAGTGAGACAGCAGGGCGAGAGACCCAGTACTTC. Translated, it gives CASSETAGRETQYF.

The V and J genes are TRBV6-5 and TRBJ1-2, with 7 bases fitting TRBD1. V trimming: 6 bases; J trimming: 7 bases; junction bases outside the gene matches: 5. There are 12 residues in the CDR3. Germline V gene sequence: CDR1 MNHEY, CDR2 SVGAGI. The CDR3 loop is CASRAGQFGYTF. The CDR3 nucleotides read TGTGCCAGCAGAGCGGGACAGTTTGGCTACACCTTC.

The J gene is TRBJ1-3, the V gene TRBV2; weak D call: TRBD1 (5 bases). The CDR3 contains 14 residues. Trimming shortened V by 6 bases and J by 0 bases, and 9 bases separated the two germline ends. Germline CDR1 reads SNHLY; CDR2 reads FYNNEI. The CDR3 here is CASSRASSGNTIYF. The CDR3 DNA follows: TGTGCCAGCAGCAGGGCAAGCTCTGGAAACACCATATATTTT. Full variable domain (outside the CDR3, taken from reference TRBV2 and TRBJ1-3): EPEVTQTPSHQVTQMGQEVILRCVPISNHLYFYWYRQILGQKVEFLVSFYNNEISEKSEIFDDQFSVERPDGSNFTLKIRSTKLEDSAMYFCASSRASSGNTIYFGEGSWLTVV.

V gene TRBV27 combines with J gene TRBJ1-1; 7 bases agree with TRBD1. With V trimmed by 5 bases and J by 7 bases, 7 bases remained unmatched. The CDR3 contains 13 residues. Germline V gives CDR1 MNHEY, CDR2 SMNVEV (reference sequence). CDR3 sequence: CASSPGTVLEAFF. The CDR3 coding sequence is TGTGCCAGCAGTCCGGGGACAGTCCTTGAAGCTTTCTTT.

The gene calls are TRBV5-1 and TRBJ1-1; 10 positions agree with TRBD1. CDR3 length equals 15 residues. V shed 4 bases and J 2 bases; nucleotides not matched to a gene: 5. Germline lookup yields CDR1 SGHRS and CDR2 YFSETQ. In DNA, the CDR3 is TGCGCCAGCAGCCCCCGACAGGGGGCAAACACTGAAGCTTTCTTT. Translating it yields CASSPRQGANTEAFF.

This clone was seen only once. The genes are TRBV27 and TRBJ2-3; D is uncertain. V lost 3 bases, J lost 4 bases, and 26 bases lay in between. The CDR3 totals 19 residues. Germline V gives CDR1 MNHEY, CDR2 SMNVEV (reference sequence). CDR3 amino acids: CASSFENSYRAPAADTQYF. CDR3 nucleotides: TGTGCCAGCAGTTTCGAGAACTCTTACCGGGCCCCCGCGGCAGATACGCAGTATTTT.

This clone occurred once. The chain links TRBV19 to TRBJ2-5, with D tentatively TRBD2 (6 bases). The CDR3 loop spans 17 amino acids. V lost 3 bases and J 4 bases, leaving 21 bases between the germline ends. The V gene's germline CDR1 is LNHDA and CDR2 SQIVND (reference sequence). The CDR3 DNA reads as TGTGCCAGTAGTATCTTCCGGGACTCCCTTAGGGGAGAGACCCAGTACTTC. It codes for CASSIFRDSLRGETQYF.